The 13 T cell receptor beta chains presented below share a single source sample, sequenced in a study of T cell responses to AZD1222 COVID-19 vaccine. The table came from immunoSEQ multiplex PCR; TCRdb's copy has only in-frame clones and leaves some out. The table records about 76,000 clones, about 74% of them present only once. The source material was peripheral blood, sampled 28 days after the second dose of the MenACWY control vaccine. These receptors were obtained from an adult who received the MenACWY meningococcal vaccine as a control.

The chain carries TRBV9 and TRBJ2-5; a possible D gene is TRBD1 (5 bases). The CDR3 runs to 15 residues. V gave up 0 bases and J gave up 4 bases, with 13 bases separating them. The germline V gene encodes CDR1 SGDLS and CDR2 YYNGEE. DNA of the CDR3: TGTGCCAGCAGCGTAGGTGGGGCATCGAGAGAGACCCAGTACTTC. It yields the protein CASSVGGASRETQYF.

The chain links TRBV7-6 to TRBJ2-7; D gene uncertain. Trimming removed 5 bases from V and 3 bases from J, with 17 bases in between. Germline CDR1 reads SGHVS; CDR2 reads FNYEAQ. The CDR3 sequence is 15 residues long. The CDR3 sequence: CASSVLDGSSYEQYF. The CDR3 bases are TGTGCCAGCAGCGTCTTGGACGGATCGAGCTACGAGCAGTACTTC.

This clone was picked up a small number of times. The rearrangement links TRBV5-4 to TRBJ2-1, with 8 bases lining up with TRBD2. V was clipped by 4 bases and J by 6 bases; unmatched bases: 12. Germline V gene data show CDR1 as SGHNT and CDR2 as YYREEE (reference sequence). This CDR3 spans 16 amino acids. In DNA, the CDR3 is TGTGCCAGCAGCCTTAGCGGGGTACTTCTCAGCAATGAGCAGTTCTTC. Its translation: CASSLSGVLLSNEQFF.

The chain is built from TRBV5-1 and TRBJ2-5; no reliable D call. Germline V gives CDR1 SGHRS, CDR2 YFSETQ. The CDR3 spans 12 residues. The germline V and J ends were trimmed by 4 bases and 4 bases, with 8 bases remaining between them. DNA for the CDR3: TGCGCCAGCAGCCCCTTCGGAGAGACCCAGTACTTC. Its protein product is CASSPFGETQYF. Together with reference TRBV5-1 and TRBJ2-5, the CDR3 gives the full variable domain: KAGVTQTPRYLIKTRGQQVTLSCSPISGHRSVSWYQQTPGQGLQFLFEYFSETQRNKGNFPGRFSGRQFSNSRSEMNVSTLELGDSALYLCASSPFGETQYFGPGTRLLVL.

This chain uses TRBV18 with TRBJ1-1; perhaps TRBD1 as D (5 bases). The CDR3 loop spans 12 amino acids. Trimming shortened V by 2 bases and J by 11 bases, and 12 bases separated the two germline ends. CDR1 is KGHSH, CDR2 LQKENI, per germline. CDR3 bases: TGTGCCAGCTCACCAATGGGCAGGGAGGCTTTCTTT. It encodes CASSPMGREAFF.

The genes are TRBV5-1 and TRBJ2-5; 7 bases agree with TRBD1. J lost 5 bases, V lost 4 bases, and 5 bases had no gene match. This CDR3 spans 13 amino acids. Per the germline V gene, CDR1 is SGHRS and CDR2 is YFSETQ. The CDR3 DNA sequence: TGCGCCAGCAGCAGGGACAGTCGGGAGACCCAGTACTTC. It translates to CASSRDSRETQYF.

The V and J genes are TRBV14 and TRBJ1-2; D possibly corresponds to TRBD1 (5 bases). Germline V gives CDR1 SGHDN, CDR2 FVKESK. The V gene lost 3 bases and the J gene lost 8 bases, with 13 bases spanning the gap. The CDR3 consists of 13 residues. CDR3 coding DNA: TGTGCCAGCAGCCACCCCCTTGGGGACGGCTACACCTTC. It specifies CASSHPLGDGYTF.

The chain recombines TRBV7-2 with TRBJ1-1; TRBD1 is a possible D gene (6 bases). From germline, CDR1 is SGHTA and CDR2 FQGNSA. Trimming removed 6 bases from V and 6 bases from J, with 17 bases in between. This CDR3 comprises 14 residues. The CDR3 DNA reads TGTGCCAGCAGTAGGGCAGGGGCTAGGGCTGAAGCTTTCTTT. Protein sequence: CASSRAGARAEAFF.

The chain couples TRBV19 to TRBJ2-7, with D possibly matching TRBD1 (5 bases). Trimming took off 6 bases at V and 0 bases at J, with 15 bases between the two ends. The CDR3 spans 15 residues. Per the germline V gene, CDR1 is LNHDA and CDR2 is SQIVND (reference sequence). Here the CDR3 DNA reads TGTGCCAGTAGGGGGATAAGGGGCAACTCCTACGAGCAGTACTTC. Translated, it gives CASRGIRGNSYEQYF.

This rearrangement joins TRBV5-1 to TRBJ2-3, with 8 bases aligning to TRBD1. Germline CDR1 reads SGHRS; CDR2 reads YFSETQ. The CDR3 is 13 amino acids. With 7 bases clipped from V and 6 bases from J, the junction kept 7 bases outside the gene matches. The CDR3 coding sequence is TGCGCCAGCGGCAGACAGGGGCAGGATACGCAGTATTTT. It is translated as CASGRQGQDTQYF.

The V and J genes are TRBV7-2 and TRBJ2-7; 16 bases are shared with TRBD2. The J segment lost 2 bases and the V segment lost 3 bases, leaving 4 bases of the junction unmatched. The CDR3 is 17 residues long. Germline V gene lookup returns CDR1 SGHTA and CDR2 FQGNSA. The CDR3 reads CASSLGLAGGWAYEQYF. DNA of the CDR3: TGTGCCAGCAGCTTGGGACTAGCGGGAGGGTGGGCCTACGAGCAGTACTTC.

J is TRBJ1-1 and V is TRBV18, with D uncertain. Trimming removed 3 bases from V and 0 bases from J, with 2 bases in between. Germline V gives CDR1 KGHSH, CDR2 LQKENI. This CDR3 is built from 12 residues. The CDR3 sequence is CASSPLNTEAFF. CDR3 DNA sequence: TGTGCCAGCTCACCTTTGAACACTGAAGCTTTCTTT.

This clone has just a few counts. This rearrangement joins TRBV4-3 to TRBJ2-6; tentative D call: TRBD2 (5 bases). Germline CDR1 LGHNA, CDR2 YSLEER. V was cut by 4 bases and J by 6 bases, with 19 bases left in between. The CDR3 is 17 amino acids. This CDR3 is CASSPSAAGSLANVLTF. As DNA, the CDR3 is TGCGCCAGCAGCCCCTCAGCGGCCGGGTCCCTGGCCAACGTCCTGACTTTC.